This T cell receptor beta chain derives from a study of shared clonotypes between healthy human individuals. Nashville, Tennessee was home to all donors, each a Caucasian adult. TCRdb keeps only in-frame clones here, not all; method: immunoSEQ multiplex PCR. This table holds roughly 2.6 million clones, more than 80% found once. This receptor was taken from a man between 18 and 29 years old in good health. Sequencing was performed on naive CD4+ T cells sorted from blood. The subset was: CD45RA+ positively selected.

In DNA form, the CDR3 reads TGCAGTGCTACAGGGCCGGGCACCTTC. This encodes CSATGPGTF. The V call is TRBV20-1, the J call TRBJ1-2, with D possibly being TRBD1 (5 bases). Germline-derived CDR1 and CDR2 are DFQATT and SNEGSKA (reference sequence). V shed 4 bases and J shed 13 bases, with 10 bases lying between them. The CDR3 totals 9 residues.